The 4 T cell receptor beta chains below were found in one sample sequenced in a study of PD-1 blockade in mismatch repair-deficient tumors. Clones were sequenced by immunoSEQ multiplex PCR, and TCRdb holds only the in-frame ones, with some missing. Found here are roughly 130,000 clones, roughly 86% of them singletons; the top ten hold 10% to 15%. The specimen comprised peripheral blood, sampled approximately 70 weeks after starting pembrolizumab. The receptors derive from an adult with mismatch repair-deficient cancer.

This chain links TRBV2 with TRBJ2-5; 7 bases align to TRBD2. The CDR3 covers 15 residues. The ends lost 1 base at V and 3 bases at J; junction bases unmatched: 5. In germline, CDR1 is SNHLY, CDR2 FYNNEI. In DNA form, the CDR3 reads TGTGCCAGCAGTGAAGATTCCGGGGGGAAAGAGACCCAGTACTTC. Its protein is CASSEDSGGKETQYF.

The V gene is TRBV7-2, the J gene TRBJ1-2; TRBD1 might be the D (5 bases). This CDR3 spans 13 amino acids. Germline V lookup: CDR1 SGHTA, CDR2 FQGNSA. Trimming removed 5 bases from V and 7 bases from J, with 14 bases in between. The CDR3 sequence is CASSRQKGAGYTF. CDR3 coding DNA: TGTGCCAGCAGCCGACAAAAAGGGGCTGGCTACACCTTC.

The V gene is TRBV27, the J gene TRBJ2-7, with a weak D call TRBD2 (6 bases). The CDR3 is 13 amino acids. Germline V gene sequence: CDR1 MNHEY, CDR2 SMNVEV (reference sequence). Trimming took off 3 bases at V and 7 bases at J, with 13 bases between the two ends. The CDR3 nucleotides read TGTGCCAGCAGTTTGTTGGGGGGTCGGGAGCAGTACTTC. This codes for CASSLLGGREQYF.

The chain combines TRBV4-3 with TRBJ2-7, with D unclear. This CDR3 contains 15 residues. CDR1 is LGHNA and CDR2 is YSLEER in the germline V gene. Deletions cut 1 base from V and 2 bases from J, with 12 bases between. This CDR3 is CASSQGTGPTYEQYF. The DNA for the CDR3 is TGCGCCAGCAGCCAAGGCACCGGGCCGACCTACGAGCAGTACTTC.